This T cell receptor (beta chain) was identified in a study of blood T cell repertoires in COVID-19. On the study more broadly: Both acute and convalescent COVID-19 samples were obtained from the United States, Italy and Spain. Sources were T cells, B-cell-depleted T cells, or PBMCs; the material itself was cDNA or gDNA.

The protocol was immunoSEQ multiplex PCR, while the TCRdb copy is restricted to in-frame clones and leaves out a portion. The data contain around 230,000 clones, about 91% of them singletons. This study enrolled people aged about 18 to 90 from under 25 US geographic areas. Assignment of participants to cohorts was predicated upon participant-reported clinical history. The sequence came from a woman aged 40 to 49 with acute COVID-19. The sample was PBMCs or T cells enriched from blood (not recorded which).

This chain's CDR3 is CASSKIPYRDRGRYEQYV. CDR3 in DNA: TGTGCCAGCAGCAAAATTCCCTATCGGGACAGGGGAAGGTACGAGCAGTACGTC. The V and J genes are TRBV21-1 and TRBJ2-7; TRBD1 is the table's D call, not checked against the DNA. TRBV21-1 is an annotated pseudogene. The CDR3 extends over 18 amino acids.